These T cell receptor beta chains were read from a single sample in a study of blood T cells in healthy people across ages. TCRdb independently ran MiXCR on the 5' RACE reads; one entry per CDR3 protein. The data contain about 970,000 distinct CDR3 sequences, about 53% of them singletons. Sequencing used blood. The source of these receptors is a woman aged 60-75 years in good health. Both conserved end residues are part of each CDR3. D genes are given only for firm matches. A row's size may be missing; if present it is once, few, many or a size class.

size: NA
J: TRBJ1-2
V: TRBV20-1
D: NA
CDR3: CSASSAANYGYTF
DNA: TGCAGTGCTAGTTCGGCAGCTAACTATGGCTACACCTTC

size: few
J: TRBJ2-1
V: TRBV29-1
D: NA
CDR3: CSAVRARYNEQFF
DNA: TGCAGCGCTGTCAGGGCTCGGTACAATGAGCAGTTCTTC

size: many
J: TRBJ2-6
V: TRBV3-1
D: NA
CDR3: CASSQPTGANVLTF
DNA: TGTGCCAGCAGCCAACCTACTGGGGCCAACGTCCTGACTTTC

size: NA
J: TRBJ1-5
V: TRBV6-5
D: TRBD1
CDR3: CASSGQGVSQPQHF
DNA: TGTGCCAGCAGTGGACAGGGGGTAAGTCAGCCCCAGCATTTT

size: NA
J: TRBJ2-1
V: TRBV5-1
D: TRBD2
CDR3: CASSAEGAGVEGDEQFF
DNA: TGCGCCAGCAGCGCAGAAGGAGCGGGAGTTGAGGGGGATGAGCAGTTCTTC

size: few
J: TRBJ1-2
V: TRBV4-2
D: NA
CDR3: CASTPGQRANYGYTF
DNA: TGTGCCAGCACACCTGGGCAGCGCGCTAACTATGGCTACACCTTC

size: NA
J: TRBJ2-7
V: TRBV20-1
D: TRBD2
CDR3: CSARDRILAGLYNEQYF
DNA: TGCAGTGCTAGAGACCGAATCCTAGCGGGACTCTACAATGAGCAGTACTTC

size: NA
J: TRBJ1-4
V: TRBV20-1
D: NA
CDR3: CSAPETGVSRRLVFF
DNA: TGTAGTGCCCCCGAAACCGGAGTTTCGAGGAGGTTGGTGTTTTTT

size: NA
J: TRBJ2-5
V: TRBV15
D: NA
CDR3: CATSRYGLDQETQYF
DNA: TGTGCCACCAGCAGATACGGACTGGACCAAGAGACCCAGTACTTC

size: NA
J: TRBJ1-5
V: TRBV5-1
D: NA
CDR3: CASSLVVGPDQPQHF
DNA: TGCGCCAGCAGCTTGGTCGTAGGCCCTGATCAGCCCCAGCATTTT

size: NA
J: TRBJ2-3
V: TRBV3-1
D: NA
CDR3: CASSQWGSGTDTQYF
DNA: TGTGCCAGCAGCCAGTGGGGTAGCGGCACAGATACGCAGTATTTT

size: few
J: TRBJ1-4
V: TRBV28
D: NA
CDR3: CASSFLTRGMREKLFF
DNA: TGTGCCAGCAGTTTTCTCACCAGGGGAATGAGAGAAAAACTGTTTTTT

size: NA
J: TRBJ2-2
V: TRBV4-3
D: TRBD1
CDR3: CASSQGRTGWGELFF
DNA: TGCGCCAGCAGCCAAGGTCGGACAGGTTGGGGGGAGCTGTTTTTT

size: NA
J: TRBJ2-7
V: TRBV7-9
D: TRBD1
CDR3: CVSSLIGTGNYEQYF
DNA: TGTGTCAGCAGCTTAATCGGGACAGGAAACTACGAGCAGTACTTC

size: NA
J: TRBJ2-5
V: TRBV27
D: NA
CDR3: CASSPHRTQETQYF
DNA: TGTGCCAGCAGCCCCCATCGCACTCAAGAGACCCAGTACTTC

size: NA
J: TRBJ2-5
V: TRBV12-3/TRBV12-4
D: TRBD1
CDR3: CASSIRDRPQQYF
DNA: TGTGCCAGCAGTATCCGGGACAGGCCTCAGCAGTACTTC

size: NA
J: TRBJ2-3
V: TRBV12-3/TRBV12-4
D: NA
CDR3: CASSFRVRADTQYF
DNA: TGTGCCAGCAGTTTCAGGGTGAGAGCAGATACGCAGTATTTT

size: many
J: TRBJ2-7
V: TRBV28
D: NA
CDR3: CASRIQGTYEQYF
DNA: TGTGCCAGCAGGATCCAGGGAACCTACGAGCAGTACTTC

size: NA
J: TRBJ2-5
V: TRBV11-2
D: TRBD2
CDR3: CASSLGLSGRAVETQYF
DNA: TGTGCCAGCAGCTTAGGCCTTAGCGGGAGGGCCGTAGAGACCCAGTACTTC

size: NA
J: TRBJ2-1
V: TRBV12-3/TRBV12-4
D: TRBD2
CDR3: CASRRQRGHNEQFF
DNA: TGTGCCAGCAGACGACAGCGGGGTCACAATGAGCAGTTCTTC

size: NA
J: TRBJ2-5
V: TRBV20-1
D: TRBD2
CDR3: CSARDSAGGPIKTQYF
DNA: TGCAGTGCTAGAGATTCGGCGGGAGGGCCGATAAAGACCCAGTACTTC

size: NA
J: TRBJ2-4
V: TRBV13
D: NA
CDR3: CASSLKQGWNIQYF
DNA: TGTGCCAGCAGCTTAAAGCAGGGATGGAACATTCAGTACTTC

size: NA
J: TRBJ2-2
V: TRBV14
D: NA
CDR3: CASSPPGLTPTGELFF
DNA: TGTGCCAGCAGCCCCCCAGGCCTTACCCCCACCGGGGAGCTGTTTTTT

size: NA
J: TRBJ2-6
V: TRBV29-1
D: NA
CDR3: CSVQVVPGANVLTF
DNA: TGCAGCGTCCAGGTGGTACCCGGGGCCAACGTCCTGACTTTC

size: NA
J: TRBJ2-5
V: TRBV6-2/TRBV6-3
D: NA
CDR3: CASSEQGYDETQYF
DNA: TGTGCCAGCAGTGAACAGGGATACGATGAGACCCAGTACTTC

size: NA
J: TRBJ2-1
V: TRBV4-1
D: TRBD2
CDR3: CASSQVLWTRVREQFF
DNA: TGCGCCAGCAGCCAAGTATTATGGACTAGGGTCCGTGAGCAGTTCTTC

size: NA
J: TRBJ1-5
V: TRBV20-1
D: NA
CDR3: CSAGGRLNQPQHF
DNA: TGCAGTGCCGGGGGGCGGCTCAATCAGCCCCAGCATTTT

size: NA
J: TRBJ2-7
V: TRBV10-3
D: TRBD1
CDR3: CAISLQGWEQYF
DNA: TGTGCCATCAGCCTACAGGGGTGGGAGCAGTACTTC

size: NA
J: TRBJ1-5
V: TRBV29-1
D: NA
CDR3: CSVVGNNQPQHF
DNA: TGCAGCGTTGTCGGAAACAATCAGCCCCAGCATTTT

size: NA
J: TRBJ2-3
V: TRBV20-1
D: NA
CDR3: CSAEGWTDTEYF
DNA: TGCAGTGCAGAGGGTTGGACAGATACGGAGTATTTT

size: few
J: TRBJ2-1
V: TRBV4-2
D: TRBD2
CDR3: CASSHLKLSSGNEQFF
DNA: TGTGCCAGCAGCCACTTAAAACTATCTAGCGGGAATGAGCAGTTCTTC

size: NA
J: TRBJ1-1
V: TRBV3-1
D: NA
CDR3: CASSPRGIKGTTEAFF
DNA: TGTGCCAGCAGCCCACGGGGGATCAAGGGGACCACTGAAGCTTTCTTT

size: NA
J: TRBJ1-2
V: TRBV20-1
D: NA
CDR3: CSVQGQHYGYTF
DNA: TGCAGTGTCCAAGGACAGCACTATGGCTACACCTTC

size: NA
J: TRBJ1-1
V: TRBV7-2
D: NA
CDR3: CASSPTYMNTEAFF
DNA: TGTGCCAGCAGTCCCACATATATGAACACTGAAGCTTTCTTT

size: NA
J: TRBJ2-6
V: TRBV28
D: NA
CDR3: CASSSPGDFSSGANVLTF
DNA: TGTGCCAGCAGTTCACCTGGGGATTTTAGCTCTGGGGCCAACGTCCTGACTTTC

size: few
J: TRBJ2-3
V: TRBV11-2
D: NA
CDR3: CASSPDLNKVTQYF
DNA: TGTGCCAGCAGCCCTGACTTAAACAAGGTTACGCAGTATTTT

size: many
J: TRBJ2-5
V: TRBV11-2
D: TRBD2
CDR3: CASSLDLAGLAAETQYF
DNA: TGTGCCAGCAGCTTAGATCTTGCGGGACTAGCGGCAGAGACCCAGTACTTC

size: NA
J: TRBJ2-3
V: TRBV6-1
D: NA
CDR3: CASTITDTQYF
DNA: TGTGCCAGCACCATCACAGATACGCAGTATTTT

size: few
J: TRBJ2-5
V: TRBV7-2
D: NA
CDR3: CASSRVGGPDETQYF
DNA: TGTGCCAGCAGCCGAGTCGGCGGCCCTGATGAGACCCAGTACTTC

size: NA
J: TRBJ1-2
V: TRBV5-1
D: NA
CDR3: CASSLATSDRFYGYTF
DNA: TGCGCCAGCAGCTTGGCAACCTCCGACAGGTTTTATGGCTACACCTTC

size: NA
J: TRBJ1-6
V: TRBV20-1
D: NA
CDR3: CSAPTQGSRSPLHF
DNA: TGCAGTGCTCCGACCCAGGGGTCGAGATCACCCCTCCACTTT

size: NA
J: TRBJ2-7
V: TRBV11-2
D: NA
CDR3: CASGGGSSAYEQYF
DNA: TGTGCCAGCGGGGGCGGGAGTTCCGCCTACGAGCAGTACTTC

size: once
J: TRBJ2-1
V: TRBV12-3/TRBV12-4
D: NA
CDR3: CASTSLGRQRGETQFF
DNA: TGTGCCAGCACCTCTCTAGGAAGACAGCGAGGAGAGACCCAGTTCTTC

size: few
J: TRBJ1-2
V: TRBV29-1
D: NA
CDR3: CSVGQGAINTF
DNA: NA

size: NA
J: TRBJ2-6
V: TRBV29-1
D: NA
CDR3: CSAADSGANVLTF
DNA: TGCAGCGCCGCTGACTCTGGGGCCAACGTCCTGACTTTC

size: NA
J: TRBJ2-3
V: TRBV7-9
D: TRBD2
CDR3: CASSTPSVGAREGTDTQYF
DNA: TGTGCCAGCAGCACACCCAGCGTGGGGGCGCGGGAGGGCACAGATACGCAGTATTTT

size: NA
J: TRBJ2-3
V: TRBV2
D: NA
CDR3: CASATGYTGDTQYF
DNA: TGTGCCAGCGCAACAGGATACACGGGAGATACGCAGTATTTT

size: NA
J: TRBJ2-5
V: TRBV12-3/TRBV12-4
D: TRBD1
CDR3: CASKSNSGGKTQYF
DNA: TGTGCCAGTAAATCTAACTCAGGGGGAAAGACCCAGTACTTC

size: NA
J: TRBJ2-4
V: TRBV28
D: TRBD1
CDR3: CASSLIGTGGLGILNIQYF
DNA: TGTGCCAGCAGTTTGATTGGGACAGGAGGGTTGGGGATTCTTAACATTCAGTACTTC

size: NA
J: TRBJ2-6
V: TRBV9
D: NA
CDR3: CASSPRGITETGANVLTF
DNA: TGTGCCAGCAGCCCAAGAGGAATAACGGAAACTGGGGCCAACGTCCTGACTTTC

size: few
J: TRBJ2-3
V: TRBV20-1
D: TRBD2
CDR3: CSAGGRGTSGYTDTQYF
DNA: TGCAGTGCTGGGGGTCGGGGGACTAGCGGGTACACAGATACGCAGTATTTT

size: NA
J: TRBJ2-1
V: TRBV2
D: TRBD2
CDR3: CASSEFPSGTPYNEQFF
DNA: TGTGCCAGCAGTGAATTTCCTAGCGGTACCCCATACAATGAGCAGTTCTTC

size: NA
J: TRBJ2-3
V: TRBV7-2
D: NA
CDR3: CASSPGGLDTQYF
DNA: TGTGCCAGCAGCCCAGGGGGGCTAGATACGCAGTATTTT

size: NA
J: TRBJ2-3
V: TRBV5-1
D: TRBD2
CDR3: CASSAILAGRVDTQYF
DNA: TGCGCCAGCAGCGCTATACTAGCGGGGAGGGTGGATACGCAGTATTTT

size: NA
J: TRBJ1-6
V: TRBV28
D: TRBD1
CDR3: CASSLQGANRYNSPLHF
DNA: TGTGCCAGCAGTTTACAGGGGGCTAATCGATATAATTCACCCCTCCACTTT

size: few
J: TRBJ2-6
V: TRBV19
D: NA
CDR3: CASSIQHSGANVLTF
DNA: TGTGCCAGTAGTATACAACACTCTGGGGCCAACGTCCTGACTTTC

size: NA
J: TRBJ2-1
V: TRBV24-1
D: NA
CDR3: CATSDFPGAHEQFF
DNA: TGTGCCACCAGTGATTTCCCAGGGGCGCATGAGCAGTTCTTC

size: NA
J: TRBJ1-6
V: TRBV20-1
D: TRBD1
CDR3: CSARDREDPFNSPLHF
DNA: TGCAGTGCCAGGGACAGGGAGGACCCTTTTAATTCACCCCTCCACTTT

size: NA
J: TRBJ1-2
V: TRBV29-1
D: NA
CDR3: CSPPYGYTF
DNA: TGCAGCCCACCCTATGGCTACACCTTC

size: NA
J: TRBJ2-5
V: TRBV5-1
D: TRBD2
CDR3: CASSLRAGGRETQYF
DNA: TGCGCCAGCAGCTTAAGAGCGGGAGGTCGTGAGACCCAGTACTTC